This record looks at one T cell receptor beta chain sequence and its context. Its antigen is not identified. The entry originates in a study of cytomegalovirus exposure and HLA in healthy donors. Findings of the study overall: Per a prior analysis, the majority of TCR beta V segments were productive roughly 87% or roughly 30% of the time. In a later analysis, specific HLA alleles were associated with 15,000 or so TCR beta sequences at a 0.05 false discovery rate.

V trimming: 10 bases; J trimming: 6 bases; junction bases outside the gene matches: 9. The CDR3 sequence is 13 residues long. Germline CDR1 reads SGHRS; CDR2 reads YFSETQ. 60 Vbeta and 13 Jbeta primers were used in PCR. Profiling relied on immunoSEQ multiplex PCR, and the TCRdb table lists in-frame clones only, not all of them. The sample contains 110,000 to 150,000 clones, roughly 79% of which appear only once. The source of this sequence is a woman aged 55-70 years in good health and CMV-seropositive. Sequenced material: PBMCs. The chain uses TRBV5-1 and TRBJ1-5; 8 nucleotides agree with TRBD1. The CDR3 coding sequence is TGCGCCCCCATCGACAGGGGTGGTCAGCCCCAGCATTTT. Its protein product is CAPIDRGGQPQHF. Supplemented by reference TRBV5-1 and TRBJ1-5, the full variable domain reads KAGVTQTPRYLIKTRGQQVTLSCSPISGHRSVSWYQQTPGQGLQFLFEYFSETQRNKGNFPGRFSGRQFSNSRSEMNVSTLELGDSALYLCAPIDRGGQPQHFGDGTRLSIL.